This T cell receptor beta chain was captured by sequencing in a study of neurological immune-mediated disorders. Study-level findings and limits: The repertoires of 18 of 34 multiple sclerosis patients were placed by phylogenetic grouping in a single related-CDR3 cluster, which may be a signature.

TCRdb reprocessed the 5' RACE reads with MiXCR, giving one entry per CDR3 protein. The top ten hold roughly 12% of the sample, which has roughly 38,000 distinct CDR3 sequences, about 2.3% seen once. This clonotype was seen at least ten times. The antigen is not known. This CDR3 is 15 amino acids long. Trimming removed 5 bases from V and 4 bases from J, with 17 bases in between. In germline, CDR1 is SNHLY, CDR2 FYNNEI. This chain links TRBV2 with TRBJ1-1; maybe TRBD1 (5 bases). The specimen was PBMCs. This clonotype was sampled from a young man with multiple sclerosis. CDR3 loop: CASSNRPLGGTEAFF. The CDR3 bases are TGTGCCAGCAGTAACAGGCCTCTCGGGGGCACTGAAGCTTTCTTT.